This T cell receptor (beta chain) appears in the sequencing data of a study of blood T cell repertoires in COVID-19. In the study overall: Samples of COVID-19 (acute and convalescent) were obtained from the United States, Italy and Spain.

CDR3 length: 14 residues. Looked up from germline, CDR1 is MNHEY and CDR2 is SVGAGI. After removal of 7 bases from V and 10 bases from J, the junction contained 11 bases not matched to a gene. One Seattle source followed patients from active infection through their disease course. Sequencing was performed with immunoSEQ multiplex PCR; in TCRdb, only in-frame clones are kept and a portion is missing. The sample has about 250,000 clones; 75% to 85% are singletons. The source of this sequence is a man aged 50-60 years with COVID-19, enrolled during active disease. The chain is built from TRBV6-5 and TRBJ2-7, with 12 bases matching TRBD1. Sequencing was done on a sample of peripheral blood. This chain's CDR3 is CASKMGTGGVEQYF. In DNA form, the CDR3 reads TGTGCCAGCAAGATGGGGACAGGGGGCGTTGAACAGTACTTC.